The source of this TCR beta chain is a study of cytomegalovirus exposure and HLA in healthy donors. Findings of the study overall: It was confirmed in vitro that a few of the CMV-associated chains were specific for CMV antigens. The study recorded over 150 TCR beta chains that were cytomegalovirus-associated.

The table lists this clone with a few counts. Its antigen is as yet unknown. Profiled with immunoSEQ multiplex PCR; TCRdb holds only in-frame clones, not every one. The data contain about 270,000 clones, 70% to 90% of them singletons. V shed 6 bases, J shed 4 bases, and the junction held 6 bases outside the gene matches. This CDR3 has 14 amino acids. Germline assignment: CDR1 MNHEY and CDR2 SMNVEV (reference sequence). The chain recombines TRBV27 with TRBJ2-7, with 10 nucleotides matching TRBD1. The sequenced sample was PBMCs. This sequence originates from a woman aged 18-29 years in good health and CMV-seronegative. CDR3 DNA: TGTGCCAGCAGACAAGACAGGGGGCGATACGAGCAGTACTTC. This gives the protein CASRQDRGRYEQYF.